One sample yielded the 7 T cell receptor beta chains listed below, sequenced in a study of Ad26.COV2.S vaccination and SARS-CoV-2 variants. Repertoires were generated with immunoSEQ multiplex PCR, while TCRdb's copy carries only in-frame clones and drops some. The sample carries under 400,000 clones, over 75% recorded once. Treatment defined: 15 to 20 received Ad26.COV2.S at low or high dose, single or two shots; 5 received placebo; per-sample allocation not given. All samples were drawn on day 63, counting from the first vaccine or placebo injection. Source: peripheral blood, taken in a trial of Ad26.COV2.S vaccine versus placebo. These receptors all stem from a person aged 18-65 years who received the Ad26.COV2.S COVID-19 vaccine or a placebo.

V usage is TRBV28 and J usage is TRBJ2-7, with D possibly matching TRBD2 (5 bases). Trimming stripped 7 bases from V and 0 bases from J, with 10 bases between. This CDR3 contains 13 residues. Germline CDR1 reads MDHEN; CDR2 reads SYDVKM. The CDR3 nucleotides are TGTGCCAGCACACGGGAAAACTCCTACGAGCAGTACTTC. This sequence encodes CASTRENSYEQYF.

This clone was observed once. The rearrangement links TRBV4-2 to TRBJ1-3; perhaps TRBD1 as D (5 bases). The CDR3 has 16 residues. Trimming took off 0 bases at V and 3 bases at J, with 12 bases between the two ends. Germline V CDR1 and CDR2: LGHNA, YNFKEQ. The CDR3 sequence: CASSQDGGGGGNTIYF. The CDR3 DNA is TGTGCCAGCAGCCAAGATGGGGGGGGTGGTGGAAACACCATATATTTT.

The V call is TRBV20-1, the J call TRBJ1-5; a weak D match, TRBD1 (5 bases). With 3 bases removed from V and 5 bases from J, the gap between germline ends came to 8 bases. Germline V CDR1 and CDR2: DFQATT, SNEGSKA (reference sequence). The CDR3 extends over 12 amino acids. The CDR3 coding sequence is TGCAGTGCTAGTGGGGGGGATCAGCCCCAGCATTTT. Its protein is CSASGGDQPQHF.

The chain links TRBV11-2 to TRBJ1-6, with a possible D match to TRBD1 (6 bases). Germline CDR1 is SGHAT and CDR2 is FQNNGV. V was cut by 3 bases and J by 6 bases, with 12 bases left in between. The CDR3 totals 15 residues. CDR3 in amino acids: CASSFNTGSNSPLHF. CDR3 DNA: TGTGCCAGCAGCTTCAACACAGGGTCTAATTCACCCCTCCACTTT.

The V and J genes are TRBV5-4 and TRBJ1-1, with D perhaps TRBD1 (6 bases). Trimming took off 0 bases at V and 6 bases at J, with 12 bases between the two ends. The germline gives CDR1 SGHNT, CDR2 YYREEE (reference sequence). This CDR3 has 14 amino acids. The CDR3 loop reads CASSLAGDEAEAFF. The CDR3 nucleotides read TGTGCCAGCAGCTTGGCAGGGGACGAGGCTGAAGCTTTCTTT. Filled out from reference TRBV5-4 and TRBJ1-1, the complete variable domain reads ETGVTQSPTHLIKTRGQQVTLRCSSQSGHNTVSWYQQALGQGPQFIFQYYREEENGRGNFPPRFSGLQFPNYSSELNVNALELDDSALYLCASSLAGDEAEAFFGQGTRLTVV.

This clone was seen once. This chain connects TRBV9 to TRBJ1-3, with D maybe TRBD1 (6 bases). The CDR3 consists of 17 residues. Trimming removed 0 bases from V and 2 bases from J, with 15 bases in between. The V gene's germline CDR1 is SGDLS and CDR2 YYNGEE. Here the CDR3 reads CASSVVETGATGNTIYF. CDR3 coding DNA: TGTGCCAGCAGCGTAGTGGAGACGGGGGCGACTGGAAACACCATATATTTT.

V usage is TRBV10-3 and J usage is TRBJ1-5; D is unclear. The V end lost 4 bases, the J end lost 5 bases, and 9 bases lay between the germline ends. Germline values: CDR1 ENHRY, CDR2 SYGVKD. CDR3 length equals 13 residues. CDR3 DNA sequence: TGTGCCATCAGTGCGGCAGATTATCAGCCCCAGCATTTT. Translated, it gives CAISAADYQPQHF.